The 16 T cell receptor beta chains presented below share a single source sample, sequenced in a study of T cell responses to AZD1222 COVID-19 vaccine. Generated by immunoSEQ multiplex PCR, the TCRdb table keeps only in-frame clones and is missing some. The sample lists 95,000 to 110,000 clones; around 90% were seen once. This sample comprised peripheral blood, obtained on day 0 of AZD1222 vaccination. These receptors all stem from an adult in good health.

The V and J genes are TRBV4-1 and TRBJ1-1; 7 bases fit TRBD1. V trimming: 1 base; J trimming: 11 bases; junction bases outside the gene matches: 22. The CDR3 is 18 amino acids. Germline values: CDR1 MGHRA, CDR2 YSYEKL. CDR3 residues: CASSQGFQTTGMSGRAFF. CDR3 nucleotide sequence: TGCGCCAGCAGCCAAGGATTCCAAACGACAGGGATGAGCGGGCGGGCTTTCTTT.

This chain connects TRBV19 to TRBJ2-7; maybe TRBD2 (6 bases). Deletions cut 5 bases from V and 7 bases from J, with 18 bases between. CDR3 length equals 14 residues. Germline V CDR1 and CDR2: LNHDA, SQIVND (reference sequence). For the CDR3, the DNA is TGTGCCAGTAGTGCCCATAGCGGCGAAGGGGAGCAGTACTTC. As protein: CASSAHSGEGEQYF.

The J gene is TRBJ2-3, the V gene TRBV2; D possibly uses TRBD1 or TRBD2 (5 bases each). The CDR3 contains 13 residues. V was trimmed by 8 bases and J by 1 base, leaving 10 bases between them. Germline V gene lookup returns CDR1 SNHLY and CDR2 FYNNEI. In nucleotides, the CDR3 is TGTGCCAGCGTGGGGGTTGGCACAGATACGCAGTATTTT. This translates into CASVGVGTDTQYF.

The chain carries TRBV5-6 and TRBJ1-5; tentative D call: TRBD1 (5 bases). The CDR3 contains 12 residues. Germline V gene lookup returns CDR1 SGHDT and CDR2 YYEEEE. The germline V and J ends were trimmed by 3 bases and 6 bases, with 7 bases remaining between them. For the CDR3, the DNA is TGTGCCAGCAGCTCGGGACTTCAGCCCCAGCATTTT. This sequence encodes CASSSGLQPQHF.

V and J are TRBV5-1 and TRBJ2-2; TRBD2 agrees at 12 bases. V lost 4 bases to trimming and J lost 1 base; unmatched junction nucleotides: 2. The CDR3 consists of 16 residues. Germline values: CDR1 SGHRS, CDR2 YFSETQ. Written as DNA, the CDR3 is TGCGCCAGCAGCGAACTAGCGGGAGGGAACACCGGGGAGCTGTTTTTT. Translated: CASSELAGGNTGELFF. Looking up the rest from reference TRBV5-1 and TRBJ2-2 gives the full variable domain: KAGVTQTPRYLIKTRGQQVTLSCSPISGHRSVSWYQQTPGQGLQFLFEYFSETQRNKGNFPGRFSGRQFSNSRSEMNVSTLELGDSALYLCASSELAGGNTGELFFGEGSRLTVL.

The rearrangement joins TRBV29-1 to TRBJ1-2; 8 bases align to TRBD1. CDR1 and CDR2 from the germline V gene are SQVTM and ANQGSEA. The CDR3 extends over 15 amino acids. V was clipped by 0 bases and J by 2 bases; unmatched bases: 5. CDR3 DNA sequence: TGCAGCGTTGAAGATATGACAGGGGCAAACTATGGCTACACCTTC. Translation: CSVEDMTGANYGYTF.

The genes are TRBV11-2 and TRBJ1-1; 7 nucleotides agree with TRBD1. The germline V gene has CDR1 SGHAT and CDR2 FQNNGV. V gave up 5 bases and J gave up 2 bases; unmatched junction bases: 11. This CDR3 spans 16 amino acids. The CDR3 DNA sequence: TGTGCCAGCAGCCTATTAGGGGGCGGAGGAAACACTGAAGCTTTCTTT. Protein: CASSLLGGGGNTEAFF. Filled out from reference TRBV11-2 and TRBJ1-1, the complete variable domain reads EAGVAQSPRYKIIEKRQSVAFWCNPISGHATLYWYQQILGQGPKLLIQFQNNGVVDDSQLPKDRFSAERLKGVDSTLKIQPAKLEDSAVYLCASSLLGGGGNTEAFFGQGTRLTVV.

The rearrangement links TRBV2 to TRBJ1-6; tentatively, D is TRBD1 (6 bases). The V end lost 6 bases, the J end lost 0 bases, and 9 bases lay between the germline ends. Germline assignment: CDR1 SNHLY and CDR2 FYNNEI. This CDR3 is 15 amino acids long. CDR3: CASSLDSSYNSPLHF. The CDR3 region has the DNA TGTGCCAGCAGCCTGGACAGCTCCTATAATTCACCCCTCCACTTT.

This chain joins TRBV6-5 and TRBJ2-1; TRBD2 agrees at 14 bases. Trimming cost V 7 bases and J 7 bases; bases outside gene matches: 6. CDR1 is MNHEY, CDR2 SVGAGI, per germline. The CDR3 extends over 15 amino acids. The CDR3 region is CASTRLAGGRNEQFF. CDR3 nucleotide sequence: TGTGCCAGCACCCGACTAGCGGGAGGGCGTAATGAGCAGTTCTTC.

The chain has TRBV5-1 and TRBJ1-4, with D perhaps TRBD1 (5 bases). Trimming shortened V by 4 bases and J by 4 bases, and 14 bases separated the two germline ends. Per the germline V gene, CDR1 is SGHRS and CDR2 is YFSETQ. The CDR3 consists of 15 residues. The CDR3 DNA is TGCGCCAGCAGCATTAAAGGGACGGATAATGAAAAACTGTTTTTT. Encoded protein: CASSIKGTDNEKLFF.

The CDR3 DNA follows: TGCGCCAGCAGCCAAGTTGGTGAAGGGGCCGCTGGAAACACCATATATTTT. Residues: CASSQVGEGAAGNTIYF. This chain uses TRBV4-1 with TRBJ1-3, with a tentative D call TRBD1 (5 bases). The CDR3 has 17 residues. CDR1 is MGHRA, CDR2 YSYEKL, per germline. Trimming left V 1 base short and J 2 bases short, with 15 bases between.

The V and J genes are TRBV11-1 and TRBJ2-7; 7 positions agree with TRBD1. The CDR3 contains 12 residues. V shed 5 bases, J shed 6 bases, and the junction held 4 bases outside the gene matches. CDR1 SGHAT and CDR2 FQDESV come from the germline V gene (reference sequence). The CDR3 reads CASSVDRAEQYF. Written as DNA, the CDR3 is TGTGCCAGCAGCGTCGACAGGGCCGAGCAGTACTTC.

The CDR3 here is CASSSYREIGELFF. In DNA form, the CDR3 reads TGTGCCAGCAGTTCATACAGGGAAATCGGGGAGCTGTTTTTT. The rearrangement links TRBV6-5 to TRBJ2-2; D is perhaps TRBD1 (6 bases). V was shortened by 4 bases and J by 7 bases, with 13 bases between the two germline ends. The CDR3 sequence is 14 residues long. Germline V gene data show CDR1 as MNHEY and CDR2 as SVGAGI.

This sequence joins TRBV19 and TRBJ1-2, with TRBD1 as a possible D gene (5 bases). The V gene lost 10 bases and the J gene lost 2 bases, with 26 bases spanning the gap. CDR1 is LNHDA and CDR2 is SQIVND in the germline V gene (reference sequence). This CDR3 has 17 amino acids. CDR3 in amino acids: CATHPYGAGTQNYGYTF. CDR3 DNA sequence: TGTGCCACCCACCCTTATGGGGCCGGGACGCAAAACTATGGCTACACCTTC.

This chain joins TRBV18 and TRBJ1-1; 12 positions agree with TRBD1. The ends lost 7 bases at V and 11 bases at J; junction bases unmatched: 5. Germline lookup yields CDR1 KGHSH and CDR2 LQKENI. There are 12 residues in the CDR3. CDR3 DNA: TGTGCCAGCTGGCCGGGACAGGGGGCGGCTTTCTTT. The encoded protein is CASWPGQGAAFF.

This chain joins TRBV2 and TRBJ1-2, with D unclear. The CDR3 sequence is 12 residues long. The germline gives CDR1 SNHLY, CDR2 FYNNEI. Trimming left V 10 bases short and J 8 bases short, with 17 bases between. CDR3 coding DNA: TGTGCCACCGCTTCGGATTCGAAGGGCTACACCTTC. Its protein product is CATASDSKGYTF.